These T cell receptor beta chains were read from a single sample in a study of T cell responses to AZD1222 COVID-19 vaccine. Sequencing was performed with immunoSEQ multiplex PCR; in TCRdb, only in-frame clones are kept and a portion is missing. The repertoire holds roughly 140,000 clones, with 90% as singletons. The sample in question was peripheral blood, obtained 28 days after the second AZD1222 dose. The receptors stem from an adult who received the AZD1222 COVID-19 vaccine. Each CDR3 is given with its conserved first and last residue. The D gene is left open where the match is weak. Size tells how often a clone was seen (once, few, many) or the class of an expanded clone, and some rows leave it out.

TRBV19	TRBJ1-4	.	.	TGTGCCAGTGCAGGGGCAACTAATGAAAAACTGTTTTTT	CASAGATNEKLFF
TRBV9	TRBJ1-1	.	.	TGTGCCAGCAGCGTAGCTGCCGGGAAAAACACTGAAGCTTTCTTT	CASSVAAGKNTEAFF
TRBV30	TRBJ1-6	.	once	TGTGCCTGGAGTGTAAGAGGGGATTCACCCCTCCACTTT	CAWSVRGDSPLHF
TRBV11-2	TRBJ2-5	TRBD2	.	TGTGCCAGCAGCCCCTTAGCGGGAGAAGGAGAGTGGGAGACCCAGTACTTC	CASSPLAGEGEWETQYF
TRBV7-6	TRBJ1-1	.	.	TGTGCCAGCAGCTTCAGGGCTAGCACTGAAGCTTTCTTT	CASSFRASTEAFF
TRBV28	TRBJ2-1	TRBD2	.	TGTGCCAGCAGTTTAGGACTAGCGGGGTACAATGAGCAGTTCTTC	CASSLGLAGYNEQFF
TRBV27	TRBJ2-7	TRBD2	.	TGTGCCAGCAGGCGGACTTTAGCGGGAGTAGGCGAGCAGTACTTC	CASRRTLAGVGEQYF
TRBV6-5	TRBJ1-2	.	.	TGTGCCAGCAGTAAGGGGCTTAGCTATGGCTACACCTTC	CASSKGLSYGYTF
TRBV28	TRBJ2-7	.	.	TGTGCCAGCAGGACGGAGGGCCTAACCTACGAGCAGTACTTC	CASRTEGLTYEQYF
TRBV6-6	TRBJ1-2	.	.	TGTGCCAGCAGCCAGGACAGCTACTATGGCTACACCTTC	CASSQDSYYGYTF
TRBV6-2/TRBV6-3	TRBJ1-1	.	.	TGTGCCAGCAGCGCGCAGGACCTTTATGGGGACACTGAAGCTTTCTTT	CASSAQDLYGDTEAFF
TRBV19	TRBJ1-2	.	once	TGTGCCAGTAGTTCGCGCACGGGGAAACCTTATGGCTACACCTTC	CASSSRTGKPYGYTF
TRBV3-1/TRBV3-2	TRBJ2-1	.	.	TGTGCCAGCAGCCAAGAACCCGGGACTTCTCAGTTCTTC	CASSQEPGTSQFF
TRBV12-3/TRBV12-4	TRBJ2-5	.	.	TGTGCCAGCTCCCTTGTGGCACAAGAGACCCAGTACTTC	CASSLVAQETQYF
TRBV6-5	TRBJ1-5	.	.	TGTGCCAGCAGTCCGGGCTGGGGGGTCAATCAGCCCCAGCATTTT	CASSPGWGVNQPQHF
TRBV7-3	TRBJ1-1	.	.	TGTGCCAGCAGACCCACCGGGGTGAACACTGAAGCTTTCTTT	CASRPTGVNTEAFF
TRBV28	TRBJ2-7	TRBD2	.	TGTGCCAGCAACCTGGGACTAGCGGGAGGGTTCCACGAGCAGTACTTC	CASNLGLAGGFHEQYF
TRBV12-5	TRBJ1-1	.	.	TGTGCTAGTGGTTGGGGGAACACTGAAGCTTTCTTT	CASGWGNTEAFF
TRBV9	TRBJ2-1	.	.	TGTGCCAGCAGCGTAGCGGGGCGGGCCGGGTACAATGAGCAGTTCTTC	CASSVAGRAGYNEQFF
TRBV12-5	TRBJ1-4	.	.	TGTGCTAGTGGTTTGGGCGGGGCACAAAATGAAAAACTGTTTTTT	CASGLGGAQNEKLFF
TRBV5-5	TRBJ2-7	TRBD1	.	TGTGCCAGCAGCTCGCGGGGACAGGACTACGAGCAGTACTTC	CASSSRGQDYEQYF
TRBV6-5	TRBJ1-2	TRBD1	.	TGTGCCAGCAGACCCTACAGGGGGCAAAACTATGGCTACACCTTC	CASRPYRGQNYGYTF
TRBV6-5	TRBJ1-6	.	.	TGTGCCGCGCGACGTGAAATCTCCTATAATTCACCCCTCCACTTT	CAARREISYNSPLHF
TRBV6-1	TRBJ2-7	.	once	TGTGCCAGCAGTGACGATCTCTACGAGCAGTACTTC	CASSDDLYEQYF
TRBV6-5	TRBJ1-5	TRBD1	.	TGTGCCACCAGGGGGTCTTGGAATCAGCCCCAGCATTTT	CATRGSWNQPQHF
TRBV30	TRBJ1-1	TRBD1	.	TGTGCCTGGAGTGTGGGACAGGAAGGCTCTGAAGCTTTCTTT	CAWSVGQEGSEAFF
TRBV2	TRBJ2-7	.	.	TGTGCCAGCAGCCCGAGGGGGGGTTCATACGAGCAGTACTTC	CASSPRGGSYEQYF
TRBV7-8	TRBJ2-7	TRBD2	.	TGTGCCAGCAGCTTCGGCGGGGGGATCAACGAGCAGTACTTC	CASSFGGGINEQYF
TRBV19	TRBJ1-1	TRBD1	once	TGTGCCACCTCAGGGGGTCTCACTGAAGCTTTCTTT	CATSGGLTEAFF
TRBV7-8	TRBJ1-2	.	.	TGTGCCAGCAGCTTACCCCGCAAACAGGGAGGTCATGGCTACACCTTC	CASSLPRKQGGHGYTF
TRBV3-1/TRBV3-2	TRBJ1-2	.	.	TGTGCCAGCAGCCAAGGAGGTAGCAACTATGGCTACACCTTC	CASSQGGSNYGYTF
TRBV5-1	TRBJ1-2	.	.	TGCGCCAGCAGCTTGCAGGTTAACTATGGCTACACCTTC	CASSLQVNYGYTF
TRBV21-1	TRBJ2-1	.	few	TGTGCCAGCAGCATCTGGGGGAGTCAAGCTGAGCAGTTCTTC	CASSIWGSQAEQFF
TRBV9	TRBJ1-3	.	few	TGTGCCAGCAGCGTAGAGACATCGGCTGGAAACACCATATATTTT	CASSVETSAGNTIYF
TRBV6-5	TRBJ1-2	.	.	TGTGCCAGCAGTTACCGCGAACAGGGCGCTTATGGCTACACCTTC	CASSYREQGAYGYTF
TRBV30	TRBJ2-1	.	.	TGTGCCTGGAGGAGCGGTGCTTACAATGAGCAGTTCTTC	CAWRSGAYNEQFF
TRBV19	TRBJ1-1	TRBD1	.	TGTGCCAGTCAACACAGGGGGATACTCCCGAACACTGAAGCTTTCTTT	CASQHRGILPNTEAFF
TRBV20-1	TRBJ2-7	.	.	TGCAGTGCTAGAGATAACGAGCAGTACTTC	CSARDNEQYF
TRBV3-1/TRBV3-2	TRBJ2-1	.	once	TGTGCCAGCAGCTTCCGGGCTGGCTCCTACAATGAGCAGTTCTTC	CASSFRAGSYNEQFF
TRBV7-9	TRBJ2-5	.	.	TGTGCCAGCAGCCCTCTAGGCAGTTCAGAGACCCAGTACTTC	CASSPLGSSETQYF
TRBV9	TRBJ1-3	TRBD1	.	TGTGCCAGCAGCGTAGAACGTGGGACAGGAAGTTATGGAAACACCATATATTTT	CASSVERGTGSYGNTIYF
TRBV28	TRBJ2-7	TRBD1	.	TGTGCCAGCGGCGACCGGGACAGGGTCTCTCACGAGCAGTACTTC	CASGDRDRVSHEQYF
TRBV5-6	TRBJ1-4	.	.	TGTGCCAGCAGCGGGGGTGTCAATGAAAAACTGTTTTTT	CASSGGVNEKLFF
TRBV10-3	TRBJ1-2	.	.	TGTGCCATCAGTGAGGGACAACGGTACTATGGCTACACCTTC	CAISEGQRYYGYTF
TRBV27	TRBJ2-7	.	.	TGTGCCAGCAGTCCCTCCCGGGGATACTCCTACGAGCAGTACTTC	CASSPSRGYSYEQYF
TRBV19	TRBJ1-6	.	.	TGTGCCAGTAGTATAGCTAGCTCCTATAATTCACCCCTCCACTTT	CASSIASSYNSPLHF
TRBV5-5	TRBJ1-5	.	.	TGTGCCAGCAGCTTCTTAGGGGCCGAGAGTCAGCCCCAGCATTTT	CASSFLGAESQPQHF
TRBV24-1	TRBJ2-1	TRBD2	.	TGTGCCACCAGTGATGGAGCGGGAGGCTCCTACAATGAGCAGTTCTTC	CATSDGAGGSYNEQFF
TRBV28	TRBJ2-7	TRBD2	.	TGTGCCAGCAGCCCTCGGGGACTAGAGAGCCGCTTGTACTTC	CASSPRGLESRLYF
TRBV5-1	TRBJ1-5	.	.	TGCGCCAGCAGCTACGAAGGGTTCAGCAATCAGCCCCAGCATTTT	CASSYEGFSNQPQHF
TRBV5-1	TRBJ2-1	.	.	TGCGCCAGCAGCTTGGGGCTAGCACATGAGCAGTTCTTC	CASSLGLAHEQFF
TRBV6-1	TRBJ2-7	TRBD1	once	TGTGCCAGCAGTGAATGGGGGACAGGGACTTACGAGCAGTACTTC	CASSEWGTGTYEQYF
TRBV11-1	TRBJ2-1	TRBD2	once	TGTGCCAGCAGCTGGACTAGCGGGGGGGGATACAATGAGCAGTTCTTC	CASSWTSGGGYNEQFF
TRBV7-9	TRBJ2-7	.	once	TGTGCCAGCAGCTTACGGATAGTAGACGAGCAGTACTTC	CASSLRIVDEQYF
TRBV4-1	TRBJ2-2	.	.	TGCGCCAGCAGCCAAGTATTGCGGGGGCGATCGAACACCGGGGAGCTGTTTTTT	CASSQVLRGRSNTGELFF
TRBV2	TRBJ1-2	TRBD1	.	TGTGCCAGCAGTGAGGGACAGAACTATGGCTACACCTTC	CASSEGQNYGYTF
TRBV4-2	TRBJ1-5	.	few	TGTGCCAGCAGCCAATCAACGGGTGTTATCAATCAGCCCCAGCATTTT	CASSQSTGVINQPQHF
TRBV5-8	TRBJ2-1	.	.	TGTGCCAGCAGCTTGCTAGCGAGTTACAATGAGCAGTTCTTC	CASSLLASYNEQFF
TRBV19	TRBJ2-2	.	.	TGTGCCAGTAGTACCTCGGGGACCCTCTTCCTTCCCGGGGAGCTGTTTTTT	CASSTSGTLFLPGELFF
TRBV3-1/TRBV3-2	TRBJ1-5	.	.	TGTGCCAGCAGCCAAGATCCCACGGACAGACAGCCCCAGCATTTT	CASSQDPTDRQPQHF